This T cell receptor (beta chain) was observed in a study of shared clonotypes between healthy human individuals. Study results and limitations: In general, naive subsets displayed greater estimated richness than memory subsets did. In having few donors, the study represented limited genetic and exposure-history diversity.

At a deep level, the assay was run. Repertoires were generated with immunoSEQ multiplex PCR, while TCRdb's copy carries only in-frame clones and drops some. The sample shows more than 550,000 clones, 92% of them seen only once. CD8 cells regarded as naive lacked CD45RO, were positively chosen for CCR7, and omitted terminally differentiated effector memory CD45RA+ cells. Study donors comprised healthy, HIV-negative adults devoid of recent acute infection or vaccination. On this clone: Antigen: not known.

The clonotype was recovered from a man younger than 40 in good health. The source material was naive CD8+ T cells sorted from blood.

Here the CDR3 reads CASSDPGQAYEQYF. The DNA for the CDR3 is TGTGCCAGCTCAGACCCGGGACAGGCCTACGAGCAGTACTTC. The chain couples TRBV18 to TRBJ2-7; 8 positions agree with TRBD1. Germline lookup yields CDR1 KGHSH and CDR2 LQKENI. The junction had 5 bases not matched to a gene; V was cut back by 5 bases and J by 2 bases. This CDR3 comprises 14 residues. Full variable domain (remainder filled in from reference TRBV18 and TRBJ2-7): NAGVMQNPRHLVRRRGQEARLRCSPMKGHSHVYWYRQLPEEGLKFMVYLQKENIIDESGMPKERFSAEFPKEGPSILRIQQVVRGDSAAYFCASSDPGQAYEQYFGPGTRLTVT.